This T cell receptor (beta chain) originates from a study of identical twins. Regarding the study as a whole: For out-of-frame beta sequences, excess twin sharing was weaker.

The CDR3 consists of 14 residues. V was shortened by 6 bases and J by 0 bases, with 12 bases between the two germline ends. Germline lookup yields CDR1 DFQATT and CDR2 SNEGSKA (reference sequence). A remark on this clonotype: What it binds is not known.

Every donor was a healthy Caucasian. Unique molecular identifiers were present on the cDNA, and a universal primer site came from template switching. In TCRdb, the 5' RACE reads were re-called with MiXCR into one record per CDR3 protein. The table lists about 240,000 distinct CDR3 sequences, approximately 10% of them singletons. Material for sequencing was memory T cells sorted from blood. The genes are TRBV20-1 and TRBJ1-3, with TRBD1 as a possible D gene (5 bases). This receptor was obtained from a man aged 50 to 60 in good health. For the CDR3, the DNA is TGCAGTGCCGTTCACAGGAGCTCTGGAAACACCATATATTTT. Protein product: CSAVHRSSGNTIYF.